This is a list of T cell receptor beta chains from one sample in a study of T-cell memory formation after mild COVID-19. TCRdb used MiXCR to reprocess the 5' RACE reads, holding one entry per CDR3 protein. The sample lists about 88,000 distinct CDR3 sequences; about 23% were seen once. Sequencing was done on a sample of PBMCs or a T cell subset sorted from them (not recorded which). The receptor set was obtained from a young man who had mild COVID-19 (a few samples of this study predate the infection). Cell type and time point are not known. Both conserved end residues are trimmed from each CDR3. Fields, in order: V gene, J gene, CDR3 protein.

V gene: TRBV4-3; J gene: TRBJ1-2; CDR3 protein: ASSHINGGVYT
V gene: TRBV5-1; J gene: TRBJ2-7; CDR3 protein: ASSLDRRYEQY
V gene: TRBV11-2; J gene: TRBJ2-3; CDR3 protein: ASSLDFQGRDGGDEDTQY
V gene: TRBV7-9; J gene: TRBJ1-2; CDR3 protein: ASSALGQGASGYT
V gene: TRBV5-8; J gene: TRBJ2-3; CDR3 protein: ASSLFQADTQY
V gene: TRBV6-4; J gene: TRBJ1-1; CDR3 protein: ASRRWTEAF
V gene: TRBV4-3; J gene: TRBJ2-3; CDR3 protein: ASSPLPTSTDTQY
V gene: TRBV7-9; J gene: TRBJ1-1; CDR3 protein: ASSVDPWTPMNTEAF
V gene: TRBV25-1; J gene: TRBJ2-7; CDR3 protein: ASNEGFYEQY
V gene: TRBV7-9; J gene: TRBJ2-2; CDR3 protein: ASSSRQGVHTGELF
V gene: TRBV7-2; J gene: TRBJ1-1; CDR3 protein: ASSPGAEAF
V gene: TRBV29-1; J gene: TRBJ2-1; CDR3 protein: SVGGLAGFALHNEQF
V gene: TRBV6-6; J gene: TRBJ1-1; CDR3 protein: ASSYSIGRVGWTEAF
V gene: TRBV6-2/TRBV6-3; J gene: TRBJ2-5; CDR3 protein: ASTNPWETQY
V gene: TRBV6-1; J gene: TRBJ2-5; CDR3 protein: ASSELAGGPETQY
V gene: TRBV7-2; J gene: TRBJ2-5; CDR3 protein: ASSFSGLAGEETQY
V gene: TRBV7-6; J gene: TRBJ2-3; CDR3 protein: ASLLAGGTDTQY
V gene: TRBV7-2; J gene: TRBJ2-6; CDR3 protein: ASSQGQGRTGANVLT
V gene: TRBV7-2; J gene: TRBJ2-1; CDR3 protein: ASSLAGTAVGNEQF
V gene: TRBV4-1; J gene: TRBJ2-1; CDR3 protein: ASSQSGYNEQF
V gene: TRBV6-1; J gene: TRBJ2-3; CDR3 protein: ASYGFTDTQY
V gene: TRBV9; J gene: TRBJ2-5; CDR3 protein: ASSSYSGGPAETQY
V gene: TRBV7-6; J gene: TRBJ2-3; CDR3 protein: ASSPTGTSETDTQY
V gene: TRBV5-1; J gene: TRBJ1-2; CDR3 protein: ASSLLGDGYT
V gene: TRBV7-9; J gene: TRBJ2-1; CDR3 protein: ASQGSYNEQF
V gene: TRBV2; J gene: TRBJ1-2; CDR3 protein: ASSESVRNYGYT
V gene: TRBV20-1; J gene: TRBJ2-5; CDR3 protein: SARATSGVRETQY
V gene: TRBV4-1; J gene: TRBJ2-3; CDR3 protein: ASSQEGVLADTQY
V gene: TRBV3-1; J gene: TRBJ2-1; CDR3 protein: ASSPDGSEQF
V gene: TRBV4-1; J gene: TRBJ2-5; CDR3 protein: ASTPGPGGETQY
V gene: TRBV5-1; J gene: TRBJ2-2; CDR3 protein: ASSGGLAGNTGELF
V gene: TRBV6-5; J gene: TRBJ1-2; CDR3 protein: ASSYWGTGYT
V gene: TRBV23-1; J gene: TRBJ2-1; CDR3 protein: ASSHPTGDEQF
V gene: TRBV2; J gene: TRBJ1-2; CDR3 protein: ASSEALSWREWGYT
V gene: TRBV6-1; J gene: TRBJ1-5; CDR3 protein: ASNVGGDQPQH
V gene: TRBV11-2; J gene: TRBJ2-2; CDR3 protein: ASLAAGELF
V gene: TRBV7-9; J gene: TRBJ1-3; CDR3 protein: ASSPSPGQPTFSGNTIY
V gene: TRBV5-1; J gene: TRBJ2-3; CDR3 protein: ASQLRDTQY
V gene: TRBV11-2; J gene: TRBJ2-1; CDR3 protein: ASSLGVAPEQF
V gene: TRBV24-1; J gene: TRBJ2-5; CDR3 protein: ATSEGARGAQY
V gene: TRBV29-1; J gene: TRBJ1-1; CDR3 protein: SVVGPFVEAF
V gene: TRBV7-6; J gene: TRBJ2-1; CDR3 protein: ASTSGTTFNEQF
V gene: TRBV5-1; J gene: TRBJ2-5; CDR3 protein: ASSWGGGASETQY
V gene: TRBV12-3/TRBV12-4; J gene: TRBJ2-5; CDR3 protein: ASSLAPQETQY
V gene: TRBV2; J gene: TRBJ1-6; CDR3 protein: ASREGGQGLTPLH
V gene: TRBV7-9; J gene: TRBJ2-7; CDR3 protein: ASSPPDRGHEQY
V gene: TRBV12-5; J gene: TRBJ1-3; CDR3 protein: ASGRGGRGPGNTIY
V gene: TRBV4-1; J gene: TRBJ2-2; CDR3 protein: ASSHPRGGGELF
V gene: TRBV6-5; J gene: TRBJ2-5; CDR3 protein: ASRKTFRTGGEETQY
V gene: TRBV27; J gene: TRBJ2-5; CDR3 protein: ASSLRQGLIQETQY
V gene: TRBV5-1; J gene: TRBJ1-5; CDR3 protein: ASSPESNQPQH
V gene: TRBV5-1; J gene: TRBJ2-1; CDR3 protein: ASSSRDLYNEQF
V gene: TRBV7-6; J gene: TRBJ2-7; CDR3 protein: ASSSLTGTQAVYEQY
V gene: TRBV12-3/TRBV12-4; J gene: TRBJ1-2; CDR3 protein: ASNSGQGRGYT
V gene: TRBV9; J gene: TRBJ2-1; CDR3 protein: ASSEGTGNEQF